This TCR beta chain was sequenced in a study of response to subunit inactivated influenza vaccine. This clonotype was counted between two and nine times. From the RT-PCR reads, TCRdb called clonotypes with MiXCR, one entry per CDR3 protein. The table lists about 570,000 distinct CDR3 sequences, roughly 12% of them singletons. Another study also made use of these data, one on T cells expressing NK-cell markers. That publication notes: What made the TCR beta cDNA was 5'RACE template switching with UMIs. TCR beta repertoires came from sorted CD3+CD56+NKG2C+, CD3+CD56+NKG2C- and CD3+CD56-NKG2C+ T cells. Seven HCMV-seropositive donors and one seronegative donor made up the eight sequenced donors. Among the experiments, several used an anti-gamma-delta TCR antibody to restrict sorting to alpha-beta TCR T cells.

Here the sequenced sample was PBMCs from blood, taken on the day of vaccination. The source of this sequence is a man aged 50-59 years who received an inactivated influenza vaccine.

CDR3 bases: TGTGCCAGCAGCTATGGACAGGCCACAGATACGCAGTATTTT. Protein sequence: CASSYGQATDTQYF. This sequence joins TRBV7-2 and TRBJ2-3; 7 nucleotides match TRBD1. Trimming took 4 bases from V and 2 from J; bases not matched to a gene: 3. CDR3 length: 14 residues. Germline V gives CDR1 SGHTA, CDR2 FQGNSA.